This TCR beta chain originates from a study of cytomegalovirus exposure and HLA in healthy donors. About the study: The platform used for the 120 validation repertoires matched that of the roughly 700 first-cohort repertoires, a later analysis reported.

The CDR3 has 15 residues. Per the germline V gene, CDR1 is SGHNT and CDR2 is YYREEE (reference sequence). V was clipped by 0 bases and J by 5 bases; unmatched bases: 6. Study-wide results and limits: Most TCR sequences were uncommon, yet certain public TCRs appeared in many donors. Cytomegalovirus association was listed for under 200 TCR beta chains. Accounts indicate the classifier identified cytomegalovirus status with strong specificity and sensitivity.

The assay was immunoSEQ multiplex PCR, and TCRdb's table has in-frame clones only and misses some. In the table there are fewer than 60,000 clones, 85% to 95% of which are singletons. To note about this clone: No antigen is known for it.

The TCR comes from a woman younger than 30 in good health and CMV-seropositive. Sequences were obtained from PBMCs. The chain recombines TRBV5-4 with TRBJ2-5; 8 bases match TRBD2. The CDR3 DNA reads as TGTGCCAGCAGCTTGGAGCGCGGGAGGAGGGAGACCCAGTACTTC. This gives the protein CASSLERGRRETQYF.